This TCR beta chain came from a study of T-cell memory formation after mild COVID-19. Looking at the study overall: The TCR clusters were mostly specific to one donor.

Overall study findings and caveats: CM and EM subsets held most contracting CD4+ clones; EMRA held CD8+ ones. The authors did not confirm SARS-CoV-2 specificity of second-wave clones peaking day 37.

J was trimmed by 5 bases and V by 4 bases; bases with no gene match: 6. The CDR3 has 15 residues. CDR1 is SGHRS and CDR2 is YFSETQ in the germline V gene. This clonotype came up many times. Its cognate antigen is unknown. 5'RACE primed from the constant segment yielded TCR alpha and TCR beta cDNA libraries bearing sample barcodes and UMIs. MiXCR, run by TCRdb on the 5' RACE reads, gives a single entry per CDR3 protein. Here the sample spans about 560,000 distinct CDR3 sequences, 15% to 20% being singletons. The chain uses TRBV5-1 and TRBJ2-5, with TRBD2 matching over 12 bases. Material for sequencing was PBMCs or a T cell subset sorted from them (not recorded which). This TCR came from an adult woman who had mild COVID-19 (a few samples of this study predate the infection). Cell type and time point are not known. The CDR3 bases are TGCGCCAGCAGCCGGACTAGCGGGGAGGGGGAGACCCAGTACTTC. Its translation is CASSRTSGEGETQYF. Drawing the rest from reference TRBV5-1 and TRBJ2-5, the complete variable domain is KAGVTQTPRYLIKTRGQQVTLSCSPISGHRSVSWYQQTPGQGLQFLFEYFSETQRNKGNFPGRFSGRQFSNSRSEMNVSTLELGDSALYLCASSRTSGEGETQYFGPGTRLLVL.